The rows below give T cell receptor beta chains drawn from one sample of a study of T cell clonotyping in hematopoietic cell transplantation. Method: immunoSEQ multiplex PCR; TCRdb's copy keeps in-frame clones and lacks some. This sample has fewer than 40,000 clones, with over 75% found just once. Input material: peripheral blood mononuclear cells. Source of these receptors: a woman aged 40 to 50 in good health. Some clones in this sample may be carry-over from other donors' samples. The CDR3 runs from the conserved cysteine through the conserved F or W. The D gene is left open where the match is weak. Clone size is stated in some rows and not others, as once, few, many or a class when expanded.

J | D | size | V | CDR3 | DNA
TRBJ1-1 | NA | once | TRBV5-1 | CASRPVESDTEAFF | TGCGCCAGCCGCCCGGTGGAGAGCGACACTGAAGCTTTCTTT
TRBJ2-7 | NA | few | TRBV29-1 | CSAGDSLHYEQYF | TGCAGCGCCGGCGACAGCTTGCACTACGAGCAGTACTTC
TRBJ2-2 | NA | NA | TRBV10-1 | CASSARTGGTGELFF | TGCGCCAGCAGTGCTAGAACCGGAGGCACCGGGGAGCTGTTTTTT
TRBJ2-7 | NA | NA | TRBV30 | CAWSVQTGSYEQYF | TGTGCCTGGAGTGTACAAACAGGCTCCTACGAGCAGTACTTC
TRBJ2-1 | NA | NA | TRBV6-1 | CASSDGRQFF | TGTGCCAGCAGTGATGGGCGGCAGTTCTTC
TRBJ2-7 | TRBD1 | NA | TRBV28 | CASSLRGTGRYEQYF | TGTGCCAGCAGTTTAAGGGGGACAGGGCGTTACGAGCAGTACTTC
TRBJ2-2 | NA | NA | TRBV29-1 | CSVGGGPNTGELFF | TGCAGCGTGGGCGGGGGCCCAAACACCGGGGAGCTGTTTTTT
TRBJ1-5 | NA | NA | TRBV6-1 | CASSGRGGGLPQHF | TGTGCCAGCAGCGGTAGGGGGGGCGGGCTGCCCCAGCATTTT
TRBJ1-1 | NA | NA | TRBV5-1 | CASSLVEGWGTEAFF | TGCGCCAGCAGCTTGGTTGAGGGTTGGGGCACTGAAGCTTTTTTT
TRBJ1-5 | NA | NA | TRBV28 | CASSFSRRRGNQPQHF | TGTGCCAGCAGTTTTTCACGGCGGCGTGGCAATCAGCCCCAGCATTTT
TRBJ2-2 | NA | once | TRBV5-8 | CASSSTGKIDTGELFF | TGTGCCAGCAGCTCCACAGGGAAAATAGACACCGGGGAGCTGTTTTTT
TRBJ1-2 | NA | NA | TRBV28 | CASSLDIGYTF | TGTGCCAGCAGTCTGGACATTGGCTACACCTTC
TRBJ2-7 | TRBD2 | few | TRBV27 | CASSLSSGSYEQYF | TGTGCCAGCAGTTTATCGAGCGGGAGCTACGAGCAGTACTTC
TRBJ2-5 | NA | NA | TRBV7-9 | CASSLGTSLRGTQYF | TGTGCCAGCAGCCTCGGGACTTCCCTGAGGGGGACCCAGTACTTC
TRBJ2-6 | NA | NA | TRBV9 | CASSVAGRTGANVLTF | TGTGCCAGCAGCGTAGCGGGGAGGACTGGGGCCAACGTCCTGACTTTC
TRBJ2-3 | NA | NA | TRBV5-4 | CASSAGLLDTDTQYF | TGTGCCAGCAGCGCTGGACTTCTTGACACGGATACGCAGTATTTT
TRBJ2-2 | NA | NA | TRBV2 | CASSVTRDSTGELFF | TGTGCCAGCAGTGTGACACGGGACTCCACCGGGGAGCTGTTTTTT
TRBJ2-7 | NA | NA | TRBV19 | CASRAGPTYEQYF | TGTGCCAGTAGGGCGGGGCCGACCTACGAGCAGTACTTC
TRBJ1-1 | NA | few | TRBV20-1 | CSAKRWTEAFF | TGCAGTGCTAAACGTTGGACTGAAGCTTTCTTT
TRBJ2-3 | TRBD2 | once | TRBV19 | CASSIGLAGGGTQYF | TGTGCCAGTAGTATCGGACTAGCGGGGGGGGGTACGCAGTATTTT
TRBJ2-2 | NA | NA | TRBV9 | CASSVGLGTNTGELFF | TGTGCCAGCAGCGTAGGGTTGGGAACGAACACCGGGGAGCTGTTTTTT
TRBJ2-4 | TRBD2 | NA | TRBV19 | CASRQRGGNIQYF | TGTGCCAGTAGGCAGAGGGGAGGGAACATTCAGTACTTC
TRBJ2-2 | TRBD2 | NA | TRBV5-1 | CASSFNGLAGVPTGELFF | TGCGCCAGCAGCTTTAATGGACTAGCGGGAGTCCCCACCGGGGAGCTGTTTTTT
TRBJ2-2 | NA | NA | TRBV9 | CASSSSGSYTGELFF | TGTGCCAGCAGCTCATCGGGGAGTTACACCGGGGAGCTGTTTTTT
TRBJ1-4 | TRBD1 | once | TRBV15 | CALGDRSNEKLFF | TGTGCCCTCGGGGACAGATCGAATGAAAAACTGTTTTTT
TRBJ1-2 | TRBD1 | NA | TRBV9 | CASSARDRGRNYGYTF | TGTGCCAGCAGCGCTAGGGACAGGGGGCGGAACTATGGCTACACCTTC
TRBJ2-7 | NA | NA | TRBV29-1 | CSVANKASEQYF | TGCAGCGTTGCCAATAAGGCTAGCGAGCAGTACTTC
TRBJ2-5 | TRBD1 | NA | TRBV5-1 | CASSLVGQGETQYF | TGCGCCAGCAGCTTGGTAGGACAGGGGGAGACCCAGTACTTC
TRBJ1-5 | NA | once | TRBV30 | CAYNPPGLPYSNQPQHF | TGTGCCTATAACCCCCCGGGACTACCTTATAGCAATCAGCCCCAGCATTTT
TRBJ1-1 | NA | NA | TRBV27 | CASSPTGNTEAFF | TGTGCCAGCAGTCCGACAGGGAACACTGAAGCTTTCTTT
TRBJ2-1 | NA | once | TRBV6-1 | CASREQGGNEQFF | TGTGCCAGCAGGGAACAGGGAGGCAATGAGCAGTTCTTC
TRBJ1-3 | NA | NA | TRBV6-1 | CASSDHVSSSGNTIYF | TGTGCCAGCAGTGATCATGTCTCGAGCTCTGGAAACACCATATATTTT
TRBJ1-4 | NA | NA | TRBV7-2 | CASSLQAALNEKLFF | TGTGCCAGCAGCCTCCAGGCAGCCCTTAATGAAAAACTGTTTTTT
TRBJ2-7 | TRBD1 | once | TRBV6-5 | CASSTRDRSSYEQYF | TGTGCCAGCAGTACGCGGGACAGGAGCTCCTACGAGCAGTACTTC
TRBJ1-1 | NA | NA | TRBV5-1 | CASSLTLRGDTEAFF | TGCGCCAGCAGCTTGACCCTTCGAGGGGACACTGAAGCTTTCTTT
TRBJ2-7 | TRBD1 | NA | TRBV29-1 | CSVEGTGLAGEQYF | TGCAGCGTTGAAGGGACAGGGCTCGCGGGCGAGCAGTACTTC